This is a list of T cell receptor beta chains from one sample in a study of blood T cell repertoires in COVID-19. The data were produced by immunoSEQ multiplex PCR, yet TCRdb's version contains in-frame clones alone and is incomplete. The top ten hold 8% to 13% of the sample, which has some 200,000 clones, about four fifths seen once. Sequencing was performed on peripheral blood. The receptors derive from a woman aged 80 or older with acute or convalescent COVID-19. CDR3s include the opening cysteine and the closing phenylalanine or tryptophan.

v_call cdr3_aa
TRBV5-4 CASSSDPGTQARSPLHF
TRBV20-1 CSAVVGLEQFF
TRBV2 CASSVAGLGTDTQYF
TRBV6-6 CASSYADIAYEQYF
TRBV9 CASSPQGQDSYGYTF
TRBV6-5 CASSNGGVGYGYTF
TRBV7-3 CASSLNGLAGGDTQYF
TRBV3-1/TRBV3-2 CASSHQTGVGYTF
TRBV10-2 CASSGDRGTYNEQFF
TRBV7-3 CASSQEVGADEQFF
TRBV30 CAWSPDWRGNNEQFF
TRBV28 CASSPGGTNEKLFF
TRBV2 CASSEPYGTGLNYGYTF
TRBV30 CAWSQRPGTSGGAPAGELFF
TRBV4-2 CASSQEPSSGELFF
TRBV18 CASSPAAGDRNEQFF
TRBV29-1 CSVLKRDSYNEQFF
TRBV6-6 CASSYPEDLNTEAFF
TRBV6-2/TRBV6-3 CASSYSRQAEQYF
TRBV29-1 CSAGTGTTNEKLFF
TRBV7-2 CAIRWAGSYNEQFF
TRBV7-9 CASSLRSLAGNTGELFF
TRBV10-3 CAIMGAGGPEQYF
TRBV29-1 CSVAPGENGYTF
TRBV11-2 CASSTPRDRVKLGYTF
TRBV11-2 CASRYRDRGYYEQYF
TRBV18 CASSPPTGSSYSYTF
TRBV6-2/TRBV6-3 CASSYLAGGLDEQYF
TRBV7-3 CASSPLAGGAGELFF
TRBV30 CAWSAGQGDGYTF
TRBV12-3/TRBV12-4 CASFRGSGGYTF
TRBV5-8 CASSLGTSGGQETQYF
TRBV10-3 CAMRPQGAPPDTQYF
TRBV15 CATGVFSGDETQYF
TRBV29-1 CSARSGTGFYEQYF
TRBV6-2/TRBV6-3 CASSPTGGQPQHF
TRBV5-1 CASSVIPGTSDEQYF
TRBV2 CASSQGPRAEQFF
TRBV6-2/TRBV6-3 CASSYGGPLHEQYF
TRBV19 CASSIFQGVNQPQHF
TRBV6-1 CASSEPGRPQHF
TRBV14 CASSQGTDYIQYF
TRBV6-5 CASSWGQGGNQPQHF
TRBV18 CASSPGQGVEQFF
TRBV29-1 CSVGTGAHYGYTF
TRBV19 CASSRWTEETVYGYTF
TRBV11-2 CASSFAEKGAQYF
TRBV21-1 CASSKREGAYEQYF
TRBV6-5 CASSYSWQGKNEQYF
TRBV29-1 CSVARLAGVVRGETQYF